The sequence of this T cell receptor beta chain was determined in a study of blood T cell repertoires in COVID-19. The CDR3 extends over 17 amino acids. Deletions cut 0 bases from V and 5 bases from J, with 14 bases between. The germline gives CDR1 LGHNA, CDR2 YSLEER. TCRdb's copy holds only in-frame clones and misses some; the assay was immunoSEQ multiplex PCR. The sample includes about 170,000 clones, almost 85% of them seen just once. This receptor was taken from a woman older than 75 with acute or convalescent COVID-19. Input material: peripheral blood. The rearrangement links TRBV4-3 to TRBJ1-6; tentatively, D is TRBD1 (6 bases). For the CDR3, the DNA is TGCGCCAGCAGCCAAGATAAGGCAGGGGATCATAATTCACCCCTCCACTTT. Its translation is CASSQDKAGDHNSPLHF.